What follows are 18 T cell receptor beta chains derived from one specimen sequenced in a study of blood T cell repertoires in COVID-19 (dated by TCRdb to 2020 to 2021). The protocol used for the library was the immunoSEQ multiplex PCR assay. The immuneACCESS repertoire file appears here via TCRdb, limited to in-frame rearrangements. These files lack a portion of the clones; in checked studies, under half of the deficit traces to unresolved V genes, and the cause of the others is not known. Here the sample has about 190,000 clones; around 88% occur a single time. The ten largest clones represent 3.5% to 5% of the sample. Sequencing used peripheral blood. The origin of the receptors is a woman aged 30 to 39 with acute or convalescent COVID-19.

The chain has TRBV28 and TRBJ1-3; D is perhaps TRBD1 (5 bases). There are 16 residues in the CDR3. Germline values: CDR1 MDHEN, CDR2 SYDVKM. The V end was cut by 3 bases, the J end by 0 bases, with 12 bases between. The DNA for the CDR3 is TGTGCCAGCAGTTTGGCAGGGTTCCTCTCTGGAAACACCATATATTTT. This encodes CASSLAGFLSGNTIYF.

The chain combines TRBV19 with TRBJ2-2, with 9 bases lining up with TRBD2. J gave up 5 bases and V 1 base, and 5 bases lay outside the gene matches. Germline CDR1 LNHDA, CDR2 SQIVND (reference sequence). This CDR3 region has 16 residues. CDR3 DNA sequence: TGTGCCAGTAGTATAGGGACTAGCGTGGGGACCGGGGAGCTGTTTTTT. As protein: CASSIGTSVGTGELFF.

The chain is built from TRBV13 and TRBJ2-5, with TRBD2 matching 11 bases. The CDR3 is made up of 15 amino acids. J lost 3 bases, V lost 5 bases, and 5 bases had no gene match. Germline values: CDR1 PRHDT, CDR2 FYEKMQ (reference sequence). The CDR3 spells CASSPRGLAEETQYF. CDR3 DNA sequence: TGTGCCAGCAGCCCCAGGGGACTAGCGGAAGAGACCCAGTACTTC.

The genes are TRBV7-6 and TRBJ1-4; D gene unclear. The germline V gene encodes CDR1 SGHVS and CDR2 FNYEAQ. The CDR3 spans 14 residues. The V and J ends lost 5 bases and 5 bases respectively, with 12 bases between them. CDR3 bases: TGTGCCAGCAGCCCCGGGAGGAACAATGAAAAACTGTTTTTT. This gives the protein CASSPGRNNEKLFF.

This sequence joins TRBV30 and TRBJ1-2, with 7 bases aligning to TRBD1. The J segment lost 7 bases and the V segment lost 8 bases, leaving 7 bases of the junction unmatched. Germline loops: CDR1 GTSNPN, CDR2 SVGIG (reference sequence). The CDR3 has 11 amino acids. The CDR3 loop is CAGRGEVGYTF. The CDR3 DNA reads as TGTGCCGGCAGGGGGGAGGTTGGCTACACCTTC.

This rearrangement joins TRBV3-1 (or the pseudogene TRBV3-2) to TRBJ2-3; the match to TRBD2 covers 9 bases. The CDR3 runs to 14 residues. Germline values: CDR1 LGHDT, CDR2 YNNKEL (reference sequence). V shed 2 bases and J 11 bases; nucleotides not matched to a gene: 8. CDR3 sequence (DNA): TGTGCCAGCAGCCAACCTAGCGGGGCCCGAGGGCAGTATTTT. Residues: CASSQPSGARGQYF.

The genes are TRBV7-9 and TRBJ1-2; TRBD1 matches 8 bases. Germline CDR1 SEHNR, CDR2 FQNEAQ (reference sequence). The CDR3 has 14 amino acids. V trimming: 4 bases; J trimming: 4 bases; junction bases outside the gene matches: 5. This CDR3 reads CASSSAGQAYGYTF. In DNA form, the CDR3 reads TGTGCCAGCAGCTCCGCGGGACAGGCCTATGGCTACACCTTC.

The chain couples TRBV29-1 to TRBJ1-3; no clear D gene. CDR3 size: 14 residues. In germline, CDR1 is SQVTM, CDR2 ANQGSEA. V was trimmed by 5 bases and J by 2 bases, leaving 13 bases between them. DNA of the CDR3: TGCAGCGTTACAATCGCTTTTACTGGAAACACCATATATTTT. It is translated as CSVTIAFTGNTIYF.

This rearrangement joins TRBV7-2 to TRBJ2-7, with 7 bases fitting TRBD1. This CDR3 comprises 15 residues. V dropped 2 bases and J dropped 5; count of bases not matched to a gene: 9. Germline lookup yields CDR1 SGHTA and CDR2 FQGNSA. The CDR3 region is CASSLRGTAAHEQYF. Written as DNA, the CDR3 is TGTGCCAGCAGCTTAAGGGGGACAGCAGCCCACGAGCAGTACTTC.

J is TRBJ1-5 and V is TRBV27, with 8 bases matching TRBD1. J was trimmed by 9 bases and V by 8 bases; bases with no gene match: 18. Germline assignment: CDR1 MNHEY and CDR2 SMNVEV (reference sequence). This CDR3 is built from 16 residues. Here the CDR3 DNA reads TGTGCCAGCTCCCTAATAGGACAGGGTCAGGGATGGCCCCAGCATTTT. Translation gives CASSLIGQGQGWPQHF.

This clone was recorded only once. The V call is TRBV7-9, the J call TRBJ1-3, with TRBD1 identical over 7 bases. The length of the CDR3 is 15 residues. CDR1 is SEHNR, CDR2 FQNEAQ, per germline (reference sequence). The junction had 5 bases not matched to a gene; V was cut back by 2 bases and J by 4 bases. The CDR3 sequence is CASSLTTGEGNTIYF. The CDR3 nucleotides are TGTGCCAGCAGCTTAACCACAGGGGAAGGAAACACCATATATTTT.

This chain connects TRBV10-2 to TRBJ1-4; D gene uncertain. Germline-derived CDR1 and CDR2 are WSHSY and SAAADI. The CDR3 contains 14 residues. The V end lost 10 bases, the J end lost 0 bases, and 12 bases lay between the germline ends. Written as DNA, the CDR3 is TGCGCCACCTCAGTGGGCCCAACTAATGAAAAACTGTTTTTT. It is translated as CATSVGPTNEKLFF.

CDR3 protein: CAISATPGQPNYGYTF. CDR3 DNA sequence: TGTGCCATCAGTGCAACACCGGGACAGCCTAACTATGGCTACACCTTC. The chain links TRBV10-3 to TRBJ1-2, with 7 bases matching TRBD1. In germline, CDR1 is ENHRY, CDR2 SYGVKD. The CDR3 consists of 16 residues. Trimming cost V 4 bases and J 0 bases; bases outside gene matches: 8.

This rearrangement joins TRBV25-1 to TRBJ2-5, with D possibly TRBD1 on 7 matching bases. The CDR3 runs 13 residues. Per germline, CDR1 MGHDK and CDR2 SYGVNS. The V gene lost 8 bases and the J gene lost 2 bases, with 12 bases spanning the gap. CDR3 in amino acids: CASQGGLQETQYF. Written as DNA, the CDR3 is TGTGCCAGCCAGGGGGGCCTACAAGAGACCCAGTACTTC.

This clone was recorded a few times. V and J are TRBV7-9 and TRBJ1-2; D not resolved. Germline V gene sequence: CDR1 SEHNR, CDR2 FQNEAQ (reference sequence). Trimming took off 1 base at V and 4 bases at J, with 10 bases between the two ends. The CDR3 runs 14 residues. This CDR3 reads CASSLEPGSYGYTF. CDR3 DNA sequence: TGTGCCAGCAGCTTAGAGCCGGGTTCCTATGGCTACACCTTC.

The rearrangement links TRBV28 to TRBJ1-1; D is possibly TRBD1 (5 bases). Germline lookup yields CDR1 MDHEN and CDR2 SYDVKM. V gave up 7 bases and J gave up 11 bases, with 17 bases separating them. CDR3 size: 12 residues. The CDR3 here is CASTAAGLNAFF. The CDR3 DNA reads as TGTGCCAGCACCGCAGCAGGGCTTAACGCTTTCTTT. Filled out from reference TRBV28 and TRBJ1-1, the complete variable domain reads DVKVTQSSRYLVKRTGEKVFLECVQDMDHENMFWYRQDPGLGLRLIYFSYDVKMKEKGDIPEGYSVSREKKERFSLILESASTNQTSMYLCASTAAGLNAFFGQGTRLTVV.

The chain couples TRBV5-1 to TRBJ2-2; D call uncertain. Trimming removed 0 bases at V and 3 bases at J, with 9 bases between. CDR3 length equals 15 residues. From germline, CDR1 is SGHRS and CDR2 YFSETQ. The CDR3 coding sequence is TGCGCCAGCAGCTTGGCCGGGTTGTACACCGGGGAGCTGTTTTTT. Protein: CASSLAGLYTGELFF. Full variable domain (remainder filled in from reference TRBV5-1 and TRBJ2-2): KAGVTQTPRYLIKTRGQQVTLSCSPISGHRSVSWYQQTPGQGLQFLFEYFSETQRNKGNFPGRFSGRQFSNSRSEMNVSTLELGDSALYLCASSLAGLYTGELFFGEGSRLTVL.

This chain links TRBV24-1 with TRBJ2-1; the D gene is possibly TRBD1 (6 bases). Trimming left V 1 base short and J 3 bases short, with 12 bases between. CDR3 length equals 16 residues. Germline CDR1 is KGHDR and CDR2 is SFDVKD. The CDR3 nucleotides are TGTGCCACCAGTGATTTTCAGGGGACGAGCTACAATGAGCAGTTCTTC. Translation gives CATSDFQGTSYNEQFF.